This TCR beta chain was identified during a study of cytomegalovirus exposure and HLA in healthy donors. TCRdb's table, derived via immunoSEQ multiplex PCR, lists solely in-frame clones and lacks some. The sample lists under 200,000 clones, around 96% occurring once. V lost 1 base to trimming and J lost 6 bases; unmatched junction nucleotides: 9. The germline V gene encodes CDR1 SGHTA and CDR2 FQGNSA. This CDR3 is 17 amino acids long. The sample comprised PBMCs. V is TRBV7-2 and J is TRBJ2-1; 10 bases fit TRBD1. The TCR comes from a woman aged 18-29 years in good health and CMV-seronegative. The chain's CDR3 is CASSLVDRQGASNEQFF. In DNA form, the CDR3 reads TGTGCCAGCAGCTTAGTTGACCGACAGGGGGCAAGCAATGAGCAGTTCTTC.